The 17 T cell receptor beta chains below all came from one sample that was sequenced in a study of cytomegalovirus exposure and HLA in healthy donors. The PCR was carried out with 60 Vbeta primers and 13 Jbeta primers. The repertoire was sequenced with immunoSEQ multiplex PCR; TCRdb's copy has only in-frame clones and lacks some. The sample contains about 180,000 clones, approximately 80% of which appear only once. Sequencing was performed on PBMCs. Receptors were obtained from a man in his late teens or twenties in good health and CMV-seronegative.

This chain uses TRBV5-4 with TRBJ2-7; 8 bases are a match to TRBD1. The germline V gene encodes CDR1 SGHNT and CDR2 YYREEE (reference sequence). V shed 4 bases, J shed 2 bases, and the junction held 11 bases outside the gene matches. The CDR3 loop spans 16 amino acids. CDR3 bases: TGTGCCAGCAGCCAAATATCCGGGACAGGTACCTACGAGCAGTACTTC. Its translation: CASSQISGTGTYEQYF.

The rearrangement joins TRBV6-4 to TRBJ2-5, with D perhaps matching TRBD1 (6 bases). Germline CDR1 is MRHNA and CDR2 is SNTAGT. Trimming pared 5 bases from V and 4 bases from J, leaving 17 bases between. CDR3 length equals 15 residues. The DNA of the CDR3 is TGTGCCAGCAGTATGGAGGCGGGCAGGGGAGAGACCCAGTACTTC. Protein sequence: CASSMEAGRGETQYF.

Concerning this clone itself: Other DNA sequences in the same sample also yield this CDR3. V usage is TRBV9 and J usage is TRBJ2-3; the D is unclear. In germline, CDR1 is SGDLS, CDR2 YYNGEE. This CDR3 is 15 amino acids long. The V end was cut by 2 bases, the J end by 3 bases, with 13 bases between. The CDR3 DNA follows: TGTGCCAGCAGCGTGGGCGTCCCGAGTACAGATACGCAGTATTTT. Encoded protein: CASSVGVPSTDTQYF.

The sample holds a few counts of this clone. This chain links TRBV6-1 with TRBJ1-4, with D possibly matching TRBD1 (6 bases). CDR1 and CDR2 (germline): MNHNS, SASEGT. The CDR3 extends over 14 amino acids. The V and J ends lost 4 bases and 5 bases respectively, with 11 bases between them. CDR3: CASSGVRGNEKLFF. In DNA, the CDR3 is TGTGCCAGCAGTGGGGTCAGGGGAAATGAAAAACTGTTTTTT.

This sequence joins TRBV21-1 and TRBJ2-7; the table's TRBD2 call for D was not verified on the DNA. TRBV21-1 counts as a pseudogene. This CDR3 is 10 amino acids long. The CDR3 sequence is CAAGANEQYF. The CDR3 nucleotides are TGTGCCGCGGGGGCTAACGAGCAGTACTTC.

The gene calls are TRBV5-8 and TRBJ1-2; 10 nucleotides align to TRBD1. Trimming at V came to 4 bases and at J to 5 bases, leaving 8 bases not matched to a gene. Germline V CDR1 and CDR2: SGHTS, YDEGEE. The CDR3 runs 15 residues. The DNA of the CDR3 is TGTGCCAGCAGCCAAATAGGGACAGGGGATTATGGCTACACCTTC. As protein: CASSQIGTGDYGYTF.

This clone was observed a handful of times. J is TRBJ2-3 and V is TRBV9, with 9 bases identical to TRBD2. CDR3 size: 15 residues. Germline V gene sequence: CDR1 SGDLS, CDR2 YYNGEE. The ends lost 1 base at V and 5 bases at J; junction bases unmatched: 5. The CDR3 nucleotides read TGTGCCAGCAGCGTACAGCGGGGGGTGGGAGATACGCAGTATTTT. Amino acids: CASSVQRGVGDTQYF.

The rearrangement links TRBV2 to TRBJ1-4; 11 bases agree with TRBD1. The CDR3 length is 17 residues. Germline V CDR1 and CDR2: SNHLY, FYNNEI. After removal of 0 bases from V and 6 bases from J, the junction contained 6 bases not matched to a gene. CDR3 sequence reads: CASSEAGQGAIDEKLFF. As DNA, the CDR3 is TGTGCCAGCAGTGAAGCCGGACAGGGGGCAATTGATGAAAAACTGTTTTTT.

The chain has TRBV6-5 and TRBJ2-7, with TRBD1 matching 10 bases. There are 14 residues in the CDR3. Per germline, CDR1 MNHEY and CDR2 SVGAGI. J lost 2 bases, V lost 7 bases, and 5 bases had no gene match. CDR3 nucleotides: TGTGCCAGCACTCCCGGACAGGGGGCCTACGAGCAGTACTTC. Its protein product is CASTPGQGAYEQYF.

This chain joins TRBV28 and TRBJ1-5; D gene uncertain. Looked up from germline, CDR1 is MDHEN and CDR2 is SYDVKM. Trimming pared 5 bases from V and 1 base from J, leaving 9 bases between. The CDR3 consists of 14 residues. DNA for the CDR3: TGTGCCAGCAGTCGACATGGGAGCAATCAGCCCCAGCATTTT. The encoded protein is CASSRHGSNQPQHF.

The V call is TRBV12-1, the J call TRBJ1-6. TRBV12-1 is described as a pseudogene. This CDR3 region has 10 residues. CDR3 bases: TGTGCCAGCCGGAATTCACCCCTCCACTTT. It encodes CASRNSPLHF.

J is TRBJ1-5 and V is TRBV6-6; D gene ambiguous. This CDR3 has 15 amino acids. Trimming cost V 4 bases and J 0 bases, with 10 bases left between them. Germline CDR1 MNHNY, CDR2 SVGAGI (reference sequence). The CDR3 spells CASSSYQYSNQPQHF. The DNA for the CDR3 is TGTGCCAGCAGTTCATACCAGTATAGCAATCAGCCCCAGCATTTT.

The chain links TRBV7-9 to TRBJ2-5; 7 bases align to TRBD1. The tail of the sequence fits TRBJ2-7 better, so the J call may be wrong. Germline assignment: CDR1 SEHNR and CDR2 FQNEAQ (reference sequence). The CDR3 has 12 amino acids. The CDR3: CASERGGSEQYF. CDR3 nucleotides: TGTGCCAGCGAACGAGGGGGCAGCGAGCAGTACTTC.

The V gene is TRBV27, the J gene TRBJ2-7, with D possibly TRBD2 on 5 matching bases. Deletions cut 4 bases from V and 2 bases from J, with 15 bases between. The CDR3 covers 15 residues. The V gene's germline CDR1 is MNHEY and CDR2 SMNVEV (reference sequence). The CDR3 nucleotides read TGTGCCAGCAGTTCTATCCCGCCGGGGACCTACGAGCAGTACTTC. The encoded protein is CASSSIPPGTYEQYF.

This clone was seen a handful of times. The chain recombines TRBV7-9 with TRBJ2-2; TRBD1 aligns across 12 bases. The CDR3 runs to 16 residues. V lost 7 bases and J lost 6; bases outside the gene matches: 9. Germline V gene sequence: CDR1 SEHNR, CDR2 FQNEAQ (reference sequence). Written as DNA, the CDR3 is TGTGCCAGCATCATTCCGGGACAGGGGGCGTCCGGGGAGCTGTTTTTT. It yields the protein CASIIPGQGASGELFF.

The V gene is TRBV6-1, the J gene TRBJ1-2; TRBD1 agrees at 7 bases. V was pared by 4 bases and J by 8 bases, with 10 bases of the junction left unmatched. There are 14 residues in the CDR3. Germline CDR1 reads MNHNS; CDR2 reads SASEGT. The CDR3 DNA reads as TGTGCCAGCAGTGTTGACAGGGAGTCGGGGGGCTACACCTTC. It codes for CASSVDRESGGYTF.

The rearrangement joins TRBV7-9 to TRBJ2-2, with 9 bases aligning to TRBD2. Germline V gives CDR1 SEHNR, CDR2 FQNEAQ (reference sequence). CDR3 size: 17 residues. V lost 2 bases, J lost 3 bases, and 7 bases stayed unmatched. The DNA of the CDR3 is TGTGCCAGCAGCTTACGTCTAGCGGGGATTGACACCGGGGAGCTGTTTTTT. Translating gives CASSLRLAGIDTGELFF.